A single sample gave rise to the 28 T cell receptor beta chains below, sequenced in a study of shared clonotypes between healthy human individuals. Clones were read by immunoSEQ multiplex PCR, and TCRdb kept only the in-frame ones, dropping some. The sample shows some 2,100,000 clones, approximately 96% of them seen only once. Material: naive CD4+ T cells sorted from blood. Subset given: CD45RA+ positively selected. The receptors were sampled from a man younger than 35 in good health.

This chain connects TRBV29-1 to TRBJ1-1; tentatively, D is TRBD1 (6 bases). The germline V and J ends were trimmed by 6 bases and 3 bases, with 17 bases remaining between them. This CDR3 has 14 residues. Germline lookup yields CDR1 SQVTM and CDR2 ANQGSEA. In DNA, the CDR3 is TGCAGCGTAGGGACACTCTTGAGGGACACTGAAGCTTTCTTT. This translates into CSVGTLLRDTEAFF. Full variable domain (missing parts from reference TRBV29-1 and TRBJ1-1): SAVISQKPSRDICQRGTSLTIQCQVDSQVTMMFWYRQQPGQSLTLIATANQGSEATYESGFVIDKFPISRPNLTFSTLTVSNMSPEDSSIYLCSVGTLLRDTEAFFGQGTRLTVV.

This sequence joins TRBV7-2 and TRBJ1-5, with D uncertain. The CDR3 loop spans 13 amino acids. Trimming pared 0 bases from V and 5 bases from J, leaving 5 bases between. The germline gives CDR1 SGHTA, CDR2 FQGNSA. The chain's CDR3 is CASSLAPDQPQHF. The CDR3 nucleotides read TGTGCCAGCAGCTTAGCGCCAGATCAGCCCCAGCATTTT.

CDR3 amino acids: CASSLAATSGSYEQYF. CDR3 DNA sequence: TGTGCCAGCAGCTTAGCCGCGACTAGCGGCTCCTACGAGCAGTACTTC. The chain has TRBV7-2 and TRBJ2-7; 9 nucleotides line up with TRBD2. The germline CDR1 and CDR2 sequences are SGHTA and FQGNSA. The length of the CDR3 is 16 residues. The V segment lost 0 bases and the J segment 0 bases; nucleotides outside the gene matches: 3.

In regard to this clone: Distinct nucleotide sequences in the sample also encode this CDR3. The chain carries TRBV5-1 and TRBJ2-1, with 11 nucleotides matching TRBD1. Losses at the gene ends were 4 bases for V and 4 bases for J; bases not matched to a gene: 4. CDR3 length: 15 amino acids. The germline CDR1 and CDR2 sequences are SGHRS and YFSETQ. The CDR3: CASSPGQGAYNEQFF. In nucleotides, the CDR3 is TGCGCCAGCAGCCCCGGACAGGGGGCTTACAATGAGCAGTTCTTC.

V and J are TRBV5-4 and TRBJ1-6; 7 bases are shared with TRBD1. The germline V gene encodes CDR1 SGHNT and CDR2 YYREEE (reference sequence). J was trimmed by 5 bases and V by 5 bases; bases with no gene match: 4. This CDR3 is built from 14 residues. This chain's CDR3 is CASSRDSDNSPLHF. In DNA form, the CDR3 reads TGTGCCAGCAGTCGGGACAGCGATAATTCACCCCTCCACTTT.

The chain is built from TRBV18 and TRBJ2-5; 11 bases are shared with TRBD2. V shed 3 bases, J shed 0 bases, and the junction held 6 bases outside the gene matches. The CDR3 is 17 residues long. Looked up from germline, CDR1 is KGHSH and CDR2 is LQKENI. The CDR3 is CASSPGLAGKYQETQYF. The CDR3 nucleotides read TGTGCCAGCTCACCCGGACTAGCGGGCAAGTACCAAGAGACCCAGTACTTC.

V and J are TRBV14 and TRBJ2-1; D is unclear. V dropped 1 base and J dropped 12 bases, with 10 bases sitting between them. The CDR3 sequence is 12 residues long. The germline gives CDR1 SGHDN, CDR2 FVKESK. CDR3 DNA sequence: TGTGCCAGCAGCCAAGTTGGGCAAAGGCAGTTCTTC. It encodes CASSQVGQRQFF.

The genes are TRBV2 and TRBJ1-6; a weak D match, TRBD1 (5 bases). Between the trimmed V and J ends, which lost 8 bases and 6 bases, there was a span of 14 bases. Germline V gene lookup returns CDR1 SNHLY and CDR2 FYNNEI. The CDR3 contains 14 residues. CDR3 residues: CASRPGTSNSPLHF. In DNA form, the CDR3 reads TGTGCCAGCCGACCCGGGACTTCTAATTCACCCCTCCACTTT. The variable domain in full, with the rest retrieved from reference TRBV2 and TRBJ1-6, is EPEVTQTPSHQVTQMGQEVILRCVPISNHLYFYWYRQILGQKVEFLVSFYNNEISEKSEIFDDQFSVERPDGSNFTLKIRSTKLEDSAMYFCASRPGTSNSPLHFGNGTRLTVT.

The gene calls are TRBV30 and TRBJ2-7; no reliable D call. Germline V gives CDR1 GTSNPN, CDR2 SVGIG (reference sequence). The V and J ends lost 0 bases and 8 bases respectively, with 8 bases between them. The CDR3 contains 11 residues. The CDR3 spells CAWSVGYQQYF. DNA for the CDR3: TGTGCCTGGAGTGTAGGATACCAGCAGTACTTC.

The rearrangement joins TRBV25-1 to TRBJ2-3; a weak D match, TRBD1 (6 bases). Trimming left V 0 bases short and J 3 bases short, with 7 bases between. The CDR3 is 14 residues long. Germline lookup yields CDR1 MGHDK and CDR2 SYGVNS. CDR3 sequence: CASSEYRGTDTQYF. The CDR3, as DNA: TGTGCCAGCAGTGAATATAGGGGGACAGATACGCAGTATTTT. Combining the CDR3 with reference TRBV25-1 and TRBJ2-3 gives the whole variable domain EADIYQTPRYLVIGTGKKITLECSQTMGHDKMYWYQQDPGMELHLIHYSYGVNSTEKGDLSSESTVSRIRTEHFPLTLESARPSHTSQYLCASSEYRGTDTQYFGPGTRLTVL.

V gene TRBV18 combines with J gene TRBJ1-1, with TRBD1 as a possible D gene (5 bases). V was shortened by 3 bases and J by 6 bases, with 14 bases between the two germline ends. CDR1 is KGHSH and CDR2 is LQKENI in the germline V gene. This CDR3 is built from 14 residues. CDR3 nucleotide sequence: TGTGCCAGCTCACCGGTCGGTGGGGGTGCTGAAGCTTTCTTT. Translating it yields CASSPVGGGAEAFF.

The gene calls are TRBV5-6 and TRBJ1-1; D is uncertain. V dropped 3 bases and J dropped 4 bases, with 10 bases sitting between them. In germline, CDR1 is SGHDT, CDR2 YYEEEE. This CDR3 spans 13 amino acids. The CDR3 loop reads CASSSIVRTEAFF. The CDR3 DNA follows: TGTGCCAGCAGCTCTATCGTCCGCACTGAAGCTTTCTTT.

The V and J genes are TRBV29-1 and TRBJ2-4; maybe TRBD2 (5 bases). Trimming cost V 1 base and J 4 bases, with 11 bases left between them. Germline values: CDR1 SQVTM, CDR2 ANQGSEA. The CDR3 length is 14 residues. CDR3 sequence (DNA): TGCAGCGTTGAAGGAGTGGGCGGGAAAAACATTCAGTACTTC. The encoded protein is CSVEGVGGKNIQYF.

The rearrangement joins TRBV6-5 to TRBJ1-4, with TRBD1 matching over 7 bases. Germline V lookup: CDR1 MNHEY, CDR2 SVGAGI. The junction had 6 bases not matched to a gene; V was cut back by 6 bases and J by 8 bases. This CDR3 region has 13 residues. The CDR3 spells CASSRDRKEKLFF. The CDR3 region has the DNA TGTGCCAGCAGCCGGGACAGAAAAGAAAAACTGTTTTTT.

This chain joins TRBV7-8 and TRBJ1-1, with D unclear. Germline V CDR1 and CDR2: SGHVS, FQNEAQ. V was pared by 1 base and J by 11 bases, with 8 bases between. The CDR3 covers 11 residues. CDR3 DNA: TGTGCCAGCAGCTTAGGGAAATATGCTTTCTTT. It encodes CASSLGKYAFF.

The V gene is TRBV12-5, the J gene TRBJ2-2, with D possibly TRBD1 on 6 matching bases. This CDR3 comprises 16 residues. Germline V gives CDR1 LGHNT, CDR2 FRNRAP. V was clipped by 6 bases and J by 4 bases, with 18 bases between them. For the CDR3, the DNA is TGTGCTAGTGGACCTACCGTCCCCAGGGGCACCGGGGAGCTGTTTTTT. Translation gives CASGPTVPRGTGELFF.

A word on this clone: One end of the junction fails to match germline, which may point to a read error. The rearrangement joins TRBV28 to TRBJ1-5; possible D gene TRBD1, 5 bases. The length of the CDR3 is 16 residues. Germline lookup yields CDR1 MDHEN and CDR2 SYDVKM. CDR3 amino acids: CASSLGGARTRQAQHF. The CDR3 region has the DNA TGTGCCAGCAGTTTAGGTGGGGCCAGGACGCGTCAGGCCCAGCATTTT.

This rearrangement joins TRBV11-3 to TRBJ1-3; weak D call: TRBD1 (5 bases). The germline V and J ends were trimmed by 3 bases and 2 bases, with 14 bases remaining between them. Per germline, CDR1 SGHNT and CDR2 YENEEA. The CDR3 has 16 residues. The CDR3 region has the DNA TGTGCCAGCAGCTTGAACGGGGGGACGGCTGGAAACACCATATATTTT. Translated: CASSLNGGTAGNTIYF.

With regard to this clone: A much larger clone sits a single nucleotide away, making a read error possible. Here the CDR3 DNA reads TGTGCCAGCAGCCCGGACAGGGACTATGGCTACACCTTC. This translates into CASSPDRDYGYTF. The chain uses TRBV6-6 and TRBJ1-2, with 8 bases aligning to TRBD1. Germline-derived CDR1 and CDR2 are MNHNY and SVGAGI (reference sequence). CDR3 size: 13 residues. The V segment lost 6 bases and the J segment 3 bases; nucleotides outside the gene matches: 3.

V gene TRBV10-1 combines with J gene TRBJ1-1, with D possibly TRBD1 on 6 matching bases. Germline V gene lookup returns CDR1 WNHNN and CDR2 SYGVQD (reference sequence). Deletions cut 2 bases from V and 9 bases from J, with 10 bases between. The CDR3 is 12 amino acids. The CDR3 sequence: CASSEAGGKAFF. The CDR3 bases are TGCGCCAGCAGTGAGGCTGGGGGCAAAGCTTTCTTT.

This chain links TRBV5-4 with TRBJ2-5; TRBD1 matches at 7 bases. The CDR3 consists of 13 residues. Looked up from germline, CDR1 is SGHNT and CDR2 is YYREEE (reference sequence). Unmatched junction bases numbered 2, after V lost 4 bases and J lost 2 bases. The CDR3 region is CASSEGQQETQYF. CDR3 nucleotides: TGTGCCAGCAGCGAGGGACAGCAAGAGACCCAGTACTTC.

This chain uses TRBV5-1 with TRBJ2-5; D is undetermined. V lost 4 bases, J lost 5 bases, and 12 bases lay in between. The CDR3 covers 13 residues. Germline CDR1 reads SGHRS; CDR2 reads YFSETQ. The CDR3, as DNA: TGCGCCAGCAGCACCTCAGAGAGGGAGACCCAGTACTTC. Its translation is CASSTSERETQYF.

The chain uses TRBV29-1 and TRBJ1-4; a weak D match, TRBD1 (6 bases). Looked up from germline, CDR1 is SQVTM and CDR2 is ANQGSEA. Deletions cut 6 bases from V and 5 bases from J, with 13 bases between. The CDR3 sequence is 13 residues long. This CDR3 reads CSVRDTDNEKLFF. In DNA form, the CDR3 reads TGCAGCGTGAGGGACACTGACAATGAAAAACTGTTTTTT.

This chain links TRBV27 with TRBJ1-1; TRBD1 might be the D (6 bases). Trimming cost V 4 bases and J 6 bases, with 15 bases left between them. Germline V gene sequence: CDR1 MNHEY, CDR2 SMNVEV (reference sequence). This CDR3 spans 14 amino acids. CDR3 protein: CASSSPRGAAEAFF. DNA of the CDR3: TGTGCCAGCAGTTCCCCCCGGGGGGCCGCTGAAGCTTTCTTT.

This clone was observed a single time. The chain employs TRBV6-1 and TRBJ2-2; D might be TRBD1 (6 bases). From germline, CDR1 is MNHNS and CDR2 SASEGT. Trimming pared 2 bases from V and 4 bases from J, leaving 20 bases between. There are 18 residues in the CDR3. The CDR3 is CASSEFYTPRGSTGELFF. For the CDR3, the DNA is TGTGCCAGCAGTGAATTCTACACCCCGAGGGGGAGCACCGGGGAGCTGTTTTTT.

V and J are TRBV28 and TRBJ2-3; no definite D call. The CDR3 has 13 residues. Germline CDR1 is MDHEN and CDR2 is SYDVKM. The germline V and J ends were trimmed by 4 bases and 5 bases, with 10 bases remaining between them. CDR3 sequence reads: CASSSTGVDTQYF. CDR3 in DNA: TGTGCCAGCAGTTCCACCGGAGTAGATACGCAGTATTTT.

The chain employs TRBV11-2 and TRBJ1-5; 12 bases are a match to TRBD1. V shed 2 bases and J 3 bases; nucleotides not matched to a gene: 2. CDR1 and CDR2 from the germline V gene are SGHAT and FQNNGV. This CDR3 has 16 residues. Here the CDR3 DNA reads TGTGCCAGCAGCTTACGGGACAGGGGGCTCAATCAGCCCCAGCATTTT. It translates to CASSLRDRGLNQPQHF.

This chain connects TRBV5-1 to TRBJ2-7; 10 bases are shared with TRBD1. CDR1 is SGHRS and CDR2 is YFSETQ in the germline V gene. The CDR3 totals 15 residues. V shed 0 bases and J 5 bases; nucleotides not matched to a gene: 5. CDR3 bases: TGCGCCAGCAGCTTGGGGACCGGACAGGGGGACGAGCAGTACTTC. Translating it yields CASSLGTGQGDEQYF.